This T cell receptor beta chain was found in a study of blood T cell repertoires in COVID-19. Study details: Samples came from the United States, Italy and Spain, spanning acute and convalescent COVID-19. From T cells, B-cell-depleted T cells, or PBMCs came the material, which was cDNA or gDNA.

Points on this clone: The sample holds other DNA sequences that translate to the same CDR3.

How the authors handled the data: Reference gene primer amplification yielded estimated nucleated cell counts. Assay: immunoSEQ multiplex PCR; the TCRdb copy retains only in-frame clones and omits some. Clone size and the V and J calls come from that table; the DNA yielded D and trimming. The table lists around 84,000 clones, around 87% of them singletons. Germline V lookup: CDR1 SGHRS, CDR2 YFSETQ. This CDR3 is 13 amino acids long. Trimming took off 0 bases at V and 4 bases at J, with 7 bases between the two ends. This clonotype was obtained from an elderly man with active or convalescent COVID-19. Sequenced material: peripheral blood. This chain connects TRBV5-1 to TRBJ1-2; maybe TRBD1 (6 bases). The CDR3: CASSLDRVYGYTF. As DNA, the CDR3 is TGCGCCAGCAGCTTGGACAGGGTCTATGGCTACACCTTC. Full variable domain (remainder filled in from reference TRBV5-1 and TRBJ1-2): KAGVTQTPRYLIKTRGQQVTLSCSPISGHRSVSWYQQTPGQGLQFLFEYFSETQRNKGNFPGRFSGRQFSNSRSEMNVSTLELGDSALYLCASSLDRVYGYTFGSGTRLTVV.